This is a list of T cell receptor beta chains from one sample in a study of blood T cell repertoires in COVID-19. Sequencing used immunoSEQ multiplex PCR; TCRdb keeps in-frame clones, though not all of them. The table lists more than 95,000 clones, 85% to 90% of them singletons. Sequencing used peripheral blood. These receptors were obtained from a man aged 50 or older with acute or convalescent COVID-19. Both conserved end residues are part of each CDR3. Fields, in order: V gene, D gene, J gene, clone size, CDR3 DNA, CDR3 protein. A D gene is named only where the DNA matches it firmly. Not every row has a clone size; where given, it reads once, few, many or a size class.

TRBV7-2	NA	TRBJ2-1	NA	TGTGCCAGCAGCTTTGCCCAGAGGGAGCAGTTCTTC	CASSFAQREQFF
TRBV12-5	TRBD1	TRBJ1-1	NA	TGTGCTAGTGGTTTGAACGACAGGGGTACTTTCTTT	CASGLNDRGTFF
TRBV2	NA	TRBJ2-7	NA	TGTGCCAGCAGTGATTTGAGGAACTACGAGCAGTACTTC	CASSDLRNYEQYF
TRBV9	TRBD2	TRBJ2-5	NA	TGTGCCAGCAGCGTAGTCGGGGAGGGAGAGACCCAGTACTTC	CASSVVGEGETQYF
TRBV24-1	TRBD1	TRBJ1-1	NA	TGTGCCACCAGCCGACAGGGGACCACTGAAGCTTTCTTT	CATSRQGTTEAFF
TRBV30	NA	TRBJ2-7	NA	TGTGCCTGGACTCCGGAAGCGGTAGGCAGCATCGCCTACGAGCAGTACTTC	CAWTPEAVGSIAYEQYF
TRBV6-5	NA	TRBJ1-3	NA	TGTGCCAGCAGTTACCAGGGGCGCGGTGGAAACACCATATATTTT	CASSYQGRGGNTIYF
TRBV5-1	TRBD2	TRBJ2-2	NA	TGCGCCAGCAGCGGCGGACTAGCGGGAGGCACCGGGGAGCTGTTTTTT	CASSGGLAGGTGELFF
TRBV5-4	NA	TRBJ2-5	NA	TGTGCCAGCAGCTTAGCCGCGTTCCGGGAGCAAGAGACCCAGTACTTC	CASSLAAFREQETQYF
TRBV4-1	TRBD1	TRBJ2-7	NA	TGCGCCAGCAGCCAGGGACAGTTAGTCTCCTACGAGCAGTACTTC	CASSQGQLVSYEQYF
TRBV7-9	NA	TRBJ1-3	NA	TGTGCCAGCAGCTTGGTCAGGGGTCCTCTCTCTGGAAACACCATATATTTT	CASSLVRGPLSGNTIYF
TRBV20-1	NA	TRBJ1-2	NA	TGCAGTGCTGACATGGAAAACAGCTACACCTTC	CSADMENSYTF
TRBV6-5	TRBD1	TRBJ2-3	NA	TGTGCCAGCAGTTTCACAGGGGGAAGCACAGATACGCAGTATTTT	CASSFTGGSTDTQYF
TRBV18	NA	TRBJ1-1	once	TGTGCCAGCTCACCAAGCTCAGGGAACACTGAAGCTTTCTTT	CASSPSSGNTEAFF
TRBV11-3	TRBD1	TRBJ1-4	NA	TGTGCCAGCAGCTCAATCCGGGACAGAAATGAAAAACTGTTTTTT	CASSSIRDRNEKLFF
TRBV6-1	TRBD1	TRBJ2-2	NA	TGTGCCAGCAGTGCCCCACCGACACAGGGGGTTATGGACACCGGGGAGCTGTTTTTT	CASSAPPTQGVMDTGELFF
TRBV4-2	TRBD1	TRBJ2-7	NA	TGTGCCAGCAGCCAAATCCGGGACAGGGCGGTCTACGGGGCCGAGCAGTACTTC	CASSQIRDRAVYGAEQYF
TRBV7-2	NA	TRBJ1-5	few	TGTGCCAGCAGCTTAATTGGAGCTCAGCCCCAGCATTTT	CASSLIGAQPQHF